The source of this T cell receptor beta chain is a study of spatial heterogeneity in lung cancer. Study-wide context: PBMC samples from follow-up, where available, were sequenced a median of roughly 2 years after resection. Each distinct TCR and UMI combination averaged more than ten appearances in raw reads.

The germline CDR1 and CDR2 sequences are DFQATT and SNEGSKA (reference sequence). J gave up 0 bases and V 3 bases, and 10 bases lay outside the gene matches. CDR3 length equals 17 residues. Stated time point: blood at routine non-recurrence follow-up after resection. A unique molecular identifier was attached to every TCR cDNA molecule. A single record per CDR3 protein comes from TCRdb applying MiXCR to the 5' RACE reads. The sample lists some 46,000 distinct CDR3 sequences, approximately 12% occurring once. This clonotype showed up many times. Its antigen is undetermined. Study-wide results and caveats: Ubiquitous expanded tumor TCRs were seen in blood more at resection than at follow-up.

This TCR was recovered from a male donor with early-stage non-small cell lung cancer. The chain couples TRBV20-1 to TRBJ2-3, with 9 bases identical to TRBD2. This specimen was PBMCs, taken at follow-up. The DNA for the CDR3 is TGCAGTGCTAGCAGCCTAGCGGGGCGAACTAGCACAGATACGCAGTATTTT. Residues: CSASSLAGRTSTDTQYF.